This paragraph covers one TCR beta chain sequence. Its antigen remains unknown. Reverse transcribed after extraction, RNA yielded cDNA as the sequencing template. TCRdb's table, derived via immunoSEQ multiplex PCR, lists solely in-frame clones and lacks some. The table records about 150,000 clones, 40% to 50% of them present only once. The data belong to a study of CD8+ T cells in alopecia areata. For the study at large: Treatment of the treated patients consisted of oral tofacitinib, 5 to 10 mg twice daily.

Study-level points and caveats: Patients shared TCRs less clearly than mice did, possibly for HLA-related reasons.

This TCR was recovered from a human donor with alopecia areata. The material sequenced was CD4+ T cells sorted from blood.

The CDR3 sequence: CASSRVGQGARHTEAFF. CDR3 coding DNA: TGTGCCAGCAGCCGGGTGGGACAGGGGGCGCGGCACACTGAAGCTTTCTTT. V gene TRBV7-9 combines with J gene TRBJ1-1; 12 bases are a match to TRBD1. CDR3 length equals 17 residues. CDR1 SEHNR and CDR2 FQNEAQ come from the germline V gene (reference sequence). Trimming took 5 bases from V and 3 from J; bases not matched to a gene: 10.